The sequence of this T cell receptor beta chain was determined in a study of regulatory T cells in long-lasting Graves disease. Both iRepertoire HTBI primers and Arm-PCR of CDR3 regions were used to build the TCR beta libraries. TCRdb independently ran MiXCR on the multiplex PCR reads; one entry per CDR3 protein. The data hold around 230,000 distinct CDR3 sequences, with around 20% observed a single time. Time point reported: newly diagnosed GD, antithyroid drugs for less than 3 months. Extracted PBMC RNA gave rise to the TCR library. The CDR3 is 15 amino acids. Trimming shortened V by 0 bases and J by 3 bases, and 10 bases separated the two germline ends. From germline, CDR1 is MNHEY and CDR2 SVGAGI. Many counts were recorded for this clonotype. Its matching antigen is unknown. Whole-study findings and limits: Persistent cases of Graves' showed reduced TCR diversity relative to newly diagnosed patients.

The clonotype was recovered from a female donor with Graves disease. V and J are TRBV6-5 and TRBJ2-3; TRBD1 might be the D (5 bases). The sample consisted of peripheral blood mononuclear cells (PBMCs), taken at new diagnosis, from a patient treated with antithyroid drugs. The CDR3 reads CASSYSQAVTDTQYF. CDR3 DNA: TGTGCCAGCAGTTACTCACAGGCTGTGACAGATACGCAGTATTTT.